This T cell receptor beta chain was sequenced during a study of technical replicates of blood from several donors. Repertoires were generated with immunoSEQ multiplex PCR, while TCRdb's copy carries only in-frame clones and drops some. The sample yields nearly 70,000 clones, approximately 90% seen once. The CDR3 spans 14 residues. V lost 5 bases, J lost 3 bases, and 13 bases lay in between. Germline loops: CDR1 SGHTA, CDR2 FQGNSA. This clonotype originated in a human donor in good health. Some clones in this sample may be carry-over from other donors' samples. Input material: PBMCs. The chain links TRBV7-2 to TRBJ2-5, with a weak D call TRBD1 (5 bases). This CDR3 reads CASSPGLTEETQYF. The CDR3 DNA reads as TGTGCCAGCAGCCCGGGTTTGACAGAAGAGACCCAGTACTTC.